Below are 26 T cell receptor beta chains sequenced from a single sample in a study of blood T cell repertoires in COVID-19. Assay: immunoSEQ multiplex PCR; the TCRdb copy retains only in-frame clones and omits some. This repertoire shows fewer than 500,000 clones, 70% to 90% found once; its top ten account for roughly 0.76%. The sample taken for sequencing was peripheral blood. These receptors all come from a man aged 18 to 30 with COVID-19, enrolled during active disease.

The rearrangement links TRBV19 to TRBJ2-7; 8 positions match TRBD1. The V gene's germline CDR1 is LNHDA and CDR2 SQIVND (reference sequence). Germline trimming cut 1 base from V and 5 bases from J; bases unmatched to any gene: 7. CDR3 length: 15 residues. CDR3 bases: TGTGCCAGTAGTATAGTTGGGACAGGACGAAACGAGCAGTACTTC. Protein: CASSIVGTGRNEQYF.

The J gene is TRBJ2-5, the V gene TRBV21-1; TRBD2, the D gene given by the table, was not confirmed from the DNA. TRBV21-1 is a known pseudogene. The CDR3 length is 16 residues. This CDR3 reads CASSIRTSGNQETQYF. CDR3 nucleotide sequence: TGTGCCAGCAGCATACGGACTAGCGGGAACCAAGAGACCCAGTACTTC.

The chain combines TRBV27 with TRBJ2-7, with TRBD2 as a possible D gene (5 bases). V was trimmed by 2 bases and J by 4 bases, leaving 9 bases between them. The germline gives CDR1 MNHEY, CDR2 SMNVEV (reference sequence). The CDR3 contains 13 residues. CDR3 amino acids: CASSLGRAYEQYF. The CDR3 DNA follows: TGTGCCAGCAGTTTAGGGAGAGCTTACGAGCAGTACTTC.

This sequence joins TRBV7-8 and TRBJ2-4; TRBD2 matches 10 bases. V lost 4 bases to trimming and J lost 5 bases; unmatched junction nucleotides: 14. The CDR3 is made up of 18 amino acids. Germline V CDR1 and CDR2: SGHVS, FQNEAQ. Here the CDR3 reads CASSWRRGQRGGENIQYF. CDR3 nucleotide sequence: TGTGCCAGCAGCTGGAGGCGGGGTCAGCGGGGGGGCGAAAACATTCAGTACTTC.

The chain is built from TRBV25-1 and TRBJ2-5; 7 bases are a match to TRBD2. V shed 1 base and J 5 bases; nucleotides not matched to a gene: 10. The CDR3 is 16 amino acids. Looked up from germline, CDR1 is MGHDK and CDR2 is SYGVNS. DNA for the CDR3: TGTGCCAGCAGTGAATCAAACGGGAGGTCGGAGGAGACCCAGTACTTC. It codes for CASSESNGRSEETQYF. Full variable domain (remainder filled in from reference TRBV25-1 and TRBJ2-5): EADIYQTPRYLVIGTGKKITLECSQTMGHDKMYWYQQDPGMELHLIHYSYGVNSTEKGDLSSESTVSRIRTEHFPLTLESARPSHTSQYLCASSESNGRSEETQYFGPGTRLLVL.

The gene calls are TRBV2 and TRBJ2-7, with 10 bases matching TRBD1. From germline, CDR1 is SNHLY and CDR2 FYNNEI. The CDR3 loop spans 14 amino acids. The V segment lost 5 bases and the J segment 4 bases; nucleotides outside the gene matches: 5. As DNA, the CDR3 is TGTGCCAGCAGTTCGGACAGGGGGGAATACGAGCAGTACTTC. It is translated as CASSSDRGEYEQYF.

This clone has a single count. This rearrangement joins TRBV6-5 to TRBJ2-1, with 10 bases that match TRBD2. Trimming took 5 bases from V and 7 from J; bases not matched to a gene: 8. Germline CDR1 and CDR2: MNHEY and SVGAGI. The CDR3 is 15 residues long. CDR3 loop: CASSPASGGPNEQFF. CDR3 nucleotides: TGTGCCAGCAGTCCAGCTAGCGGGGGACCTAATGAGCAGTTCTTC.

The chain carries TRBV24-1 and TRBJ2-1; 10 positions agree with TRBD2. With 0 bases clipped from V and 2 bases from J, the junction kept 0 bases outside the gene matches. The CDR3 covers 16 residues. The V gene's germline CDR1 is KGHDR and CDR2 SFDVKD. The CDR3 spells CATSDLTSGTYNEQFF. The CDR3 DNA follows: TGTGCCACCAGTGATTTGACTAGCGGGACCTACAATGAGCAGTTCTTC.

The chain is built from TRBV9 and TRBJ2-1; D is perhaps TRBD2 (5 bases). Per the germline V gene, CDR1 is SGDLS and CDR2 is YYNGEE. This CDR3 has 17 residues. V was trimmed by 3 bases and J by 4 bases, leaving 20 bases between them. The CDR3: CASSARPRIAPYNEQFF. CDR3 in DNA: TGTGCCAGCAGCGCCAGGCCCCGGATAGCGCCGTACAATGAGCAGTTCTTC.

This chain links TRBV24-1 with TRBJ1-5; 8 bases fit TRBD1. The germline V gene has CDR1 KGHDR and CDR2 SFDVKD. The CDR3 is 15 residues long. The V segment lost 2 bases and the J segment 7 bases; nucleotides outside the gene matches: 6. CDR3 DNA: TGTGCCACCAGTGATTCGACAGGGGCGAACCAGCCCCAGCATTTT. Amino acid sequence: CATSDSTGANQPQHF.

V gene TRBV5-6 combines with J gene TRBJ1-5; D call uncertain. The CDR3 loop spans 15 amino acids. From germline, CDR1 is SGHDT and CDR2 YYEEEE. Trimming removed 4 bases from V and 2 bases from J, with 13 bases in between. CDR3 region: CASSLYRAGNQPQHF. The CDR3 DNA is TGTGCCAGCAGCCTCTACCGAGCTGGCAATCAGCCCCAGCATTTT.

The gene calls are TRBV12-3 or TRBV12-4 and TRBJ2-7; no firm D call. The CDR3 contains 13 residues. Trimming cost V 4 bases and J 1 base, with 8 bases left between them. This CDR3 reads CASSSTGSYEQYF. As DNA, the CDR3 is TGTGCCAGCAGTTCGACTGGTTCCTACGAGCAGTACTTC.

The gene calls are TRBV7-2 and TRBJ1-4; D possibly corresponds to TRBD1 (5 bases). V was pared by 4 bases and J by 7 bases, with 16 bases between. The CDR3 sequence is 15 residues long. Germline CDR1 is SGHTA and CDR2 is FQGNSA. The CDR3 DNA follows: TGTGCCAGCAGCTCCCCAAATTTGGGGGGTGAAAAACTGTTTTTT. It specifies CASSSPNLGGEKLFF.

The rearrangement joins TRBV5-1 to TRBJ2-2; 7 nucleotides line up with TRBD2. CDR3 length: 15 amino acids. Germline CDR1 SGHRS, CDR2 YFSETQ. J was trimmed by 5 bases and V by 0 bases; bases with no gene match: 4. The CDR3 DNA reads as TGCGCCAGCAGCTTGGCCGGGAGGTCAACCGGGGAGCTGTTTTTT. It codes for CASSLAGRSTGELFF.

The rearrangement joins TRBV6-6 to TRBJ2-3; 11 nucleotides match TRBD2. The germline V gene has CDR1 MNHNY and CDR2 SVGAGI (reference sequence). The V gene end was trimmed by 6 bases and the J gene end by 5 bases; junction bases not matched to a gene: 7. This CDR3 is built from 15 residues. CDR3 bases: TGTGCCAGCAGCTTAGCGGGAGGGGTGGTAGATACGCAGTATTTT. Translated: CASSLAGGVVDTQYF.

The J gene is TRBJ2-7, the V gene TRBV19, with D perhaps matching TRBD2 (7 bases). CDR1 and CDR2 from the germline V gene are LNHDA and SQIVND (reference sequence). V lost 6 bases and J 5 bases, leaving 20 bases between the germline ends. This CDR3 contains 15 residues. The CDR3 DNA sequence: TGTGCCAGTAGACCCAGGGGAAGCGGGATGAACGAGCAGTACTTC. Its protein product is CASRPRGSGMNEQYF.

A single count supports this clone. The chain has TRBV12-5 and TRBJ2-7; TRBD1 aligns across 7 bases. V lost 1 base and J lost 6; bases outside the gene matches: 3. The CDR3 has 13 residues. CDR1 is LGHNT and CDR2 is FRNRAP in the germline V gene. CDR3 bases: TGTGCTAGTGGTTTGGGGACAGGACCCGAGCAGTACTTC. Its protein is CASGLGTGPEQYF.

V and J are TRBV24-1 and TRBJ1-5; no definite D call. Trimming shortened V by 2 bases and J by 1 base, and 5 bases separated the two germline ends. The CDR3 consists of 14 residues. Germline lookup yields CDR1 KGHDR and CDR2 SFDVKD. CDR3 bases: TGTGCCACCAGTGATTACTCAAGCAATCAGCCCCAGCATTTT. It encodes CATSDYSSNQPQHF.

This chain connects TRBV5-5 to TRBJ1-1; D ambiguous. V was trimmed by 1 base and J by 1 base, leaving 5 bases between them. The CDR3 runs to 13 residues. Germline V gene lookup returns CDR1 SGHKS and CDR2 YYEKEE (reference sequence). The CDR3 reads CASSLWQNTEAFF. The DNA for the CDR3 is TGTGCCAGCAGCTTGTGGCAGAACACTGAAGCTTTCTTT.

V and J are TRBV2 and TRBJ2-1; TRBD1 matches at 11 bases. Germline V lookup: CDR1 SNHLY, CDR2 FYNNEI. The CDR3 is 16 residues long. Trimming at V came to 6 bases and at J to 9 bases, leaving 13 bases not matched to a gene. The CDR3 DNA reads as TGTGCCAGCAGCCGTGGACAGGGGGCTTCGGATGGTGAGCAGTTCTTC. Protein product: CASSRGQGASDGEQFF.

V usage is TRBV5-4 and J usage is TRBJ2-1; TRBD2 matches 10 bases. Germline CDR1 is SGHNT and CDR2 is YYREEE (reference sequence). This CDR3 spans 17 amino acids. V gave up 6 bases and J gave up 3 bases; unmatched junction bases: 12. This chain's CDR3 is CASTPGTGTSDYNEQFF. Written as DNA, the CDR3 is TGTGCCAGCACTCCTGGGACCGGGACTAGCGACTACAATGAGCAGTTCTTC. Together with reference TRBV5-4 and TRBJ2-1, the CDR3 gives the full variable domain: ETGVTQSPTHLIKTRGQQVTLRCSSQSGHNTVSWYQQALGQGPQFIFQYYREEENGRGNFPPRFSGLQFPNYSSELNVNALELDDSALYLCASTPGTGTSDYNEQFFGPGTRLTVL.

The CDR3 DNA reads TGTGCCACCAGCAGACCAGGACAGGGCTGGCGCAATCAGCCCCAGCATTTT. Its translation is CATSRPGQGWRNQPQHF. The chain has TRBV15 and TRBJ1-5, with TRBD1 identical over 8 bases. The trim removed 2 bases at V and 2 bases at J, leaving 8 bases unmatched. The CDR3 runs 17 residues. The germline gives CDR1 LNHNV, CDR2 YYDKDF (reference sequence).

The CDR3 sequence: CSGYGGGETQYF. As DNA, the CDR3 is TGCAGCGGTTATGGAGGTGGAGAGACCCAGTACTTC. The chain couples TRBV29-1 to TRBJ2-5, with a possible D match to TRBD2 (5 bases). V shed 7 bases and J shed 4 bases, with 13 bases lying between them. Germline values: CDR1 SQVTM, CDR2 ANQGSEA. The length of the CDR3 is 12 residues.

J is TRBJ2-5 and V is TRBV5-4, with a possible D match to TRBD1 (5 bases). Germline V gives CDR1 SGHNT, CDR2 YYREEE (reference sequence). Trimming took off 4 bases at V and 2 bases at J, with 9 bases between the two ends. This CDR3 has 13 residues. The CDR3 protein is CASSLDRQETQYF. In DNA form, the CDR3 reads TGTGCCAGCAGCCTAGACAGACAAGAGACCCAGTACTTC.

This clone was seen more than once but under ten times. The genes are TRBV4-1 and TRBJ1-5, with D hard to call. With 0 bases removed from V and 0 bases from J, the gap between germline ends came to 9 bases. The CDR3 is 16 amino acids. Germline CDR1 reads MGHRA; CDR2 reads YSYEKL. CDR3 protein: CASSQDSGYSNQPQHF. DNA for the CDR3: TGCGCCAGCAGCCAAGATTCGGGGTATAGCAATCAGCCCCAGCATTTT.

The CDR3 region has the DNA TGTGCCAGCAGCGTAAATGCAGGGGGCATAGGTTCACCCCTCCACTTT. It yields the protein CASSVNAGGIGSPLHF. J is TRBJ1-6 and V is TRBV9; 8 nucleotides match TRBD1. The CDR3 runs 16 residues. Germline V gene data show CDR1 as SGDLS and CDR2 as YYNGEE. The V gene end was trimmed by 1 base and the J gene end by 9 bases; junction bases not matched to a gene: 9.